This T cell receptor beta chain was retrieved from a study of CD4+ T cells in melanoma. Broader study findings: CD8+ T cell, macrophage and B cell function reportedly correlated with neoantigen-specific CD4+ T cells.

About this clone itself: The target antigen is unknown.

The repertoire was sequenced with immunoSEQ multiplex PCR; TCRdb's copy has only in-frame clones and lacks some. Here the sample spans 90,000 to 130,000 clones, 92% being singletons. The receptor comes from a human donor with melanoma. Input material: peripheral blood.

For the CDR3, the DNA is TGTGCCAGCTCGCGGGACAGGGACAATCAGCCCCAGCATTTT. Protein: CASSRDRDNQPQHF. The gene calls are TRBV27 and TRBJ1-5, with 9 bases lining up with TRBD1. J gave up 3 bases and V 8 bases, and 5 bases lay outside the gene matches. Germline CDR1 reads MNHEY; CDR2 reads SMNVEV (reference sequence). There are 14 residues in the CDR3.